The 10 T cell receptor beta chains reported below all come from one sample, sequenced in a study of blood T cell repertoires in COVID-19. TCRdb's copy holds only in-frame clones and misses some; the assay was immunoSEQ multiplex PCR. The sample carries about 130,000 clones, roughly 83% recorded once. Sequenced: PBMCs or T cells enriched from blood (not recorded which). The receptors stem from a man in his forties or fifties who had recovered from COVID-19.

The V and J genes are TRBV5-1 and TRBJ2-1, with TRBD1 identical over 10 bases. The junction had 10 bases not matched to a gene; V was cut back by 6 bases and J by 4 bases. Per the germline V gene, CDR1 is SGHRS and CDR2 is YFSETQ. This CDR3 region has 16 residues. For the CDR3, the DNA is TGCGCCAGCAACCAAAGGGACAGGGGCTCTTACAATGAGCAGTTCTTC. Protein sequence: CASNQRDRGSYNEQFF. Full variable domain (remainder filled in from reference TRBV5-1 and TRBJ2-1): KAGVTQTPRYLIKTRGQQVTLSCSPISGHRSVSWYQQTPGQGLQFLFEYFSETQRNKGNFPGRFSGRQFSNSRSEMNVSTLELGDSALYLCASNQRDRGSYNEQFFGPGTRLTVL.

The chain is built from TRBV5-1 and TRBJ1-1; weak D call: TRBD1 (6 bases). From germline, CDR1 is SGHRS and CDR2 YFSETQ. The V end lost 3 bases, the J end lost 1 base, and 13 bases lay between the germline ends. The CDR3 covers 15 residues. The chain's CDR3 is CASSYRGQKNTEAFF. DNA of the CDR3: TGCGCCAGCAGCTACCGTGGACAGAAGAACACTGAAGCTTTCTTT.

This chain connects TRBV10-2 to TRBJ2-2, with D tentatively TRBD2 (6 bases). Trimming took 5 bases from V and 2 from J, leaving 9 bases between them. CDR1 WSHSY and CDR2 SAAADI come from the germline V gene. This CDR3 has 14 amino acids. The chain's CDR3 is CASSSGLNTGELFF. CDR3 DNA: TGCGCCAGCAGTAGCGGACTAAACACCGGGGAGCTGTTTTTT.

This chain uses TRBV30 with TRBJ2-1; TRBD2 matches at 16 bases. The V gene's germline CDR1 is GTSNPN and CDR2 SVGIG (reference sequence). The CDR3 has 16 residues. Losses at the gene ends were 2 bases for V and 5 bases for J; bases not matched to a gene: 3. CDR3 bases: TGTGCCTGGAGTCCGGGACTAGCGGGGGGGCACAATGAGCAGTTCTTC. It encodes CAWSPGLAGGHNEQFF.

This clone appeared a few times. V is TRBV12-3 or TRBV12-4 and J is TRBJ1-5, with unresolved D. CDR3 length equals 13 residues. V lost 3 bases and J lost 4, with 7 bases in between. CDR3 DNA sequence: TGTGCCAGCAGTTTTTACGGGAATCAGCCCCAGCATTTT. Translating gives CASSFYGNQPQHF.

The chain combines TRBV27 with TRBJ2-2; TRBD2 matches 7 bases. The CDR3 extends over 12 amino acids. Germline lookup yields CDR1 MNHEY and CDR2 SMNVEV (reference sequence). DNA for the CDR3: TGTGCGACTAGCCAGAACACCGGGGAGCTGTTTTTT. As protein: CATSQNTGELFF.

J is TRBJ2-3 and V is TRBV10-1, with TRBD1 as a possible D gene (5 bases). Germline lookup yields CDR1 WNHNN and CDR2 SYGVQD (reference sequence). Between the trimmed V and J ends, which lost 4 bases and 4 bases, there was a span of 9 bases. The CDR3 has 13 residues. This chain's CDR3 is CASSVGVSDTQYF. CDR3 bases: TGCGCCAGCAGTGTAGGGGTGTCAGATACGCAGTATTTT.

V usage is TRBV18 and J usage is TRBJ1-2, with D possibly TRBD1 on 5 matching bases. V lost 6 bases to trimming and J lost 8 bases, with 25 bases between them. Germline loops: CDR1 KGHSH, CDR2 LQKENI. The CDR3 has 16 residues. The CDR3 sequence is CASSAPAGGTSQGYTF. As DNA, the CDR3 is TGTGCCAGCTCCGCGCCCGCCGGCGGGACCTCCCAGGGCTACACCTTC.

CDR3: CASRLGRVSYEQYF. CDR3 bases: TGTGCCAGCAGGCTGGGGCGAGTTAGCTACGAGCAGTACTTC. This chain joins TRBV13 and TRBJ2-7; TRBD1 is a possible D gene (5 bases). Germline V lookup: CDR1 PRHDT, CDR2 FYEKMQ (reference sequence). Trimming cost V 6 bases and J 3 bases, with 15 bases left between them. This CDR3 region has 14 residues.

The chain has TRBV4-2 and TRBJ1-1; D may be TRBD1 (5 bases). In germline, CDR1 is LGHNA, CDR2 YNFKEQ. The CDR3 consists of 14 residues. V was clipped by 4 bases and J by 0 bases, with 9 bases between them. CDR3 amino acids: CASSRGDMNTEAFF. The CDR3 region has the DNA TGTGCCAGCAGCCGGGGCGACATGAACACTGAAGCTTTCTTT.